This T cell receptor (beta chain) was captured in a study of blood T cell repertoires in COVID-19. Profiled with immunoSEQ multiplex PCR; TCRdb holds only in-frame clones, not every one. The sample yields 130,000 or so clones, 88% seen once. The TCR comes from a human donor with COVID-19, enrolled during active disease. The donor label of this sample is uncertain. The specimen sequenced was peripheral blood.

The DNA for the CDR3 is TGTGCCAGCACCATCACGGGGGGCGCTTCTGGCTACACCTTC. Protein sequence: CASTITGGASGYTF. This chain joins TRBV27 and TRBJ1-2; the D gene is possibly TRBD1 (6 bases). The CDR3 loop spans 14 amino acids. V was trimmed by 7 bases and J by 7 bases, leaving 19 bases between them. Looked up from germline, CDR1 is MNHEY and CDR2 is SMNVEV (reference sequence).